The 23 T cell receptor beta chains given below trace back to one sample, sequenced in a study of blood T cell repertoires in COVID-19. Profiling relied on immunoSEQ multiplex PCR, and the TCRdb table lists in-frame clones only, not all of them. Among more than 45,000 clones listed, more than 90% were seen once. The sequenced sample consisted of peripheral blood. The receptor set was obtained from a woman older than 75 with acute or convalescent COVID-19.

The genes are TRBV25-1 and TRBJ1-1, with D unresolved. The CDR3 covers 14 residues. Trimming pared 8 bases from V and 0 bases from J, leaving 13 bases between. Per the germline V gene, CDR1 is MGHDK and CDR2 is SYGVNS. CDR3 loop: CASRSTPMNTEAFF. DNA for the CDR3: TGTGCCAGCCGCTCGACACCAATGAACACTGAAGCTTTCTTT.

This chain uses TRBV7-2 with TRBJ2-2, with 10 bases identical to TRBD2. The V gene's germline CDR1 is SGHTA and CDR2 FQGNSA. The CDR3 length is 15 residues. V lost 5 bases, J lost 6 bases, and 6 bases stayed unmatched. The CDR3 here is CASSSSGRRAGELFF. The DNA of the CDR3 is TGTGCCAGCAGCAGTAGCGGGAGGCGGGCCGGGGAGCTGTTTTTT. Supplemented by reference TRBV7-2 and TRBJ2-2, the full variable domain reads GAGVSQSPSNKVTEKGKDVELRCDPISGHTALYWYRQSLGQGLEFLIYFQGNSAPDKSGLPSDRFSAERTGGSVSTLTIQRTQQEDSAVYLCASSSSGRRAGELFFGEGSRLTVL.

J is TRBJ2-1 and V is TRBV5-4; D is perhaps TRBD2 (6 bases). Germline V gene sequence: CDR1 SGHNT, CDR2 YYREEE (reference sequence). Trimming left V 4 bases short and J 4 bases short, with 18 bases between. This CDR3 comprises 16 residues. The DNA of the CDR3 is TGTGCCAGCAGCAAGGACTATCCTGTAGATTACAATGAGCAGTTCTTC. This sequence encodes CASSKDYPVDYNEQFF.

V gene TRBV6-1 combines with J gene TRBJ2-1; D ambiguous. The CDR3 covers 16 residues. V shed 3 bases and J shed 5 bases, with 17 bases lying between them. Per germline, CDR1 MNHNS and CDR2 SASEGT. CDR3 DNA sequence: TGTGCCAGCAGTGAGTCTCGAACCCATATAGACAATGAGCAGTTCTTC. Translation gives CASSESRTHIDNEQFF.

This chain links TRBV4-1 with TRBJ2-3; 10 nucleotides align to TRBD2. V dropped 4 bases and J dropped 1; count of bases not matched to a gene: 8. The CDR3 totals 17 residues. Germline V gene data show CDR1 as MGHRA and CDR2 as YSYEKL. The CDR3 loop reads CASSPRLAGGGTDTQYF. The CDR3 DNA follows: TGCGCCAGCAGCCCCCGGTTAGCGGGAGGCGGCACAGATACGCAGTATTTT.

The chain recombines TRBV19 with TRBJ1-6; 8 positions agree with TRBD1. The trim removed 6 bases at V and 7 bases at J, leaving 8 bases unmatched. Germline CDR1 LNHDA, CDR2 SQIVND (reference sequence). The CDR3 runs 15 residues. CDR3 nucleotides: TGTGCCAGTAGCGGCATCGGGACAGGAAATTCACCCCTCCACTTT. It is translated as CASSGIGTGNSPLHF.

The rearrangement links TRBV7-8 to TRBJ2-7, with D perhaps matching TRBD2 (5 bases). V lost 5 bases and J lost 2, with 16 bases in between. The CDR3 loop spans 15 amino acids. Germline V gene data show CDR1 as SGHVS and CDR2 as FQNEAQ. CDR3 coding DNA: TGTGCCAGCAGCCCCCGGTCGAGGGAGCCCTACGAGCAGTACTTC. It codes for CASSPRSREPYEQYF.

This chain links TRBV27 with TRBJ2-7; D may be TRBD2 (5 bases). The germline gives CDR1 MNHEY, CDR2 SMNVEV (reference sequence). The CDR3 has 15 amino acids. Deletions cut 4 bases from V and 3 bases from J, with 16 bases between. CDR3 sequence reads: CASSSEGRGIYEQYF. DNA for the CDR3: TGTGCCAGCAGTTCGGAAGGGAGAGGGATCTACGAGCAGTACTTC.

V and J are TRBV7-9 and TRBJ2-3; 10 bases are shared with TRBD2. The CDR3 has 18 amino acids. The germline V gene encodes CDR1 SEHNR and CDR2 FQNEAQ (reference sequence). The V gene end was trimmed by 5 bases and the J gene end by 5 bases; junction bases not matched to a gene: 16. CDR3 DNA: TGTGCCAGCAGCCCGATTCGGGCTAGCGGGAGTTTAGTAGATACGCAGTATTTT. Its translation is CASSPIRASGSLVDTQYF.

The CDR3 DNA reads TGTGCCAGTAGTAGGCTAGCCCAAGAGACCCAGTACTTC. Its protein product is CASSRLAQETQYF. This sequence joins TRBV19 and TRBJ2-5, with D possibly matching TRBD2 (5 bases). Germline V gene lookup returns CDR1 LNHDA and CDR2 SQIVND (reference sequence). The CDR3 is 13 amino acids. Trimming shortened V by 4 bases and J by 1 base, and 7 bases separated the two germline ends.

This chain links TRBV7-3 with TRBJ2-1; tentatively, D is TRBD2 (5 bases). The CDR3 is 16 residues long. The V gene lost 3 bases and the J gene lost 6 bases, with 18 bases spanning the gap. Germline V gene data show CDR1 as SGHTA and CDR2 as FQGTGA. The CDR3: CASSFRGPAASNEQFF. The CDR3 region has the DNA TGTGCCAGCAGCTTCCGAGGGCCAGCCGCCTCCAATGAGCAGTTCTTC.

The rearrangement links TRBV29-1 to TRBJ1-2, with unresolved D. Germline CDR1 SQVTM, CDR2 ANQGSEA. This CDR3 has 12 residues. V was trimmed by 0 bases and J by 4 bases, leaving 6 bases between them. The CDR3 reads CSVEDRAYGYTF. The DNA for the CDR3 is TGCAGCGTTGAAGACCGAGCCTATGGCTACACCTTC.

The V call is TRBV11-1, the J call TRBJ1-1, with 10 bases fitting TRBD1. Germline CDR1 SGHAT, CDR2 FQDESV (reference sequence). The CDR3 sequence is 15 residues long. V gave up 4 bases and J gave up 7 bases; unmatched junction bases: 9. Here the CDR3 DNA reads TGTGCCAGCAGCTATTCTGGGACAGGGGCATTTGAAGCTTTCTTT. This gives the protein CASSYSGTGAFEAFF.

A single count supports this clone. The CDR3 loop is CAWSVRTGATSPLHF. In DNA form, the CDR3 reads TGTGCCTGGAGTGTACGGACAGGGGCTACTTCACCCCTCCACTTT. The rearrangement uses TRBV30 and TRBJ1-6; 9 bases align to TRBD1. Germline assignment: CDR1 GTSNPN and CDR2 SVGIG (reference sequence). The CDR3 spans 15 residues. Germline trimming cut 0 bases from V and 9 bases from J; bases unmatched to any gene: 6.

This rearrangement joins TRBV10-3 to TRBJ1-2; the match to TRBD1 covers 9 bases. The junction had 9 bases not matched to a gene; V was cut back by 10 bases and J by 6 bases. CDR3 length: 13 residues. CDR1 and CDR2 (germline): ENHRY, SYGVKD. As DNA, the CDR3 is TGTGCCACAGTTGAAAGGGACAGGGATGGCTACACCTTC. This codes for CATVERDRDGYTF.

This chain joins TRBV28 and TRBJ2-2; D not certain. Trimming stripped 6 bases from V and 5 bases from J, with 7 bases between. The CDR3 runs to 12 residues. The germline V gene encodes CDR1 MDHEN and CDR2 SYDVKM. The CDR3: CASRAGTGELFF. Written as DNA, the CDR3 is TGTGCCAGCAGGGCTGGTACCGGGGAGCTGTTTTTT.

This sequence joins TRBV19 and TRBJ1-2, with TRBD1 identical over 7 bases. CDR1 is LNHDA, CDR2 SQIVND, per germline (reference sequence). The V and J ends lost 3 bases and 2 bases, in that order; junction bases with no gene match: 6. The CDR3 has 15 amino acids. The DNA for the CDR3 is TGTGCCAGTAGTATGGGCCCGGGACAGAACTATGGCTACACCTTC. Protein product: CASSMGPGQNYGYTF.

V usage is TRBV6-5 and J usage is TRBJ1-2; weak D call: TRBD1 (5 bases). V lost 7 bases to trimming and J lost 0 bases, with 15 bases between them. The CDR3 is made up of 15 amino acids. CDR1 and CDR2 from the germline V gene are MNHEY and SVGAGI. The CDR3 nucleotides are TGTGCCAGCACCCCGGGGGGTCGAGCTAACTATGGCTACACCTTC. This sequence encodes CASTPGGRANYGYTF.

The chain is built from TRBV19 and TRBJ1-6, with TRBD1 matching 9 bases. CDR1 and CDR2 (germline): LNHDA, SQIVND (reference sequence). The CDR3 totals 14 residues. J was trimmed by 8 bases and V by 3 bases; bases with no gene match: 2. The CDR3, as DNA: TGTGCCAGTAGTATCGGGACAGGGTATTCACCCCTCCACTTT. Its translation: CASSIGTGYSPLHF.

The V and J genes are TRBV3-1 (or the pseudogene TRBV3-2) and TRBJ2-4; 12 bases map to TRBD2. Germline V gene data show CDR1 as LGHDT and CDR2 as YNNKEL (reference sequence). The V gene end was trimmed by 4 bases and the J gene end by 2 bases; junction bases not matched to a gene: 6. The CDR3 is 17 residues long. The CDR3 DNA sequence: TGTGCCAGCAGCCCGTCGACTAGCGGGAGACCCAAAAACATTCAGTACTTC. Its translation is CASSPSTSGRPKNIQYF.

The CDR3 here is CASSSRFLYTEAFF. The DNA of the CDR3 is TGTGCCAGCAGTTCCCGTTTTCTTTACACTGAAGCTTTCTTT. The chain recombines TRBV6-5 with TRBJ1-1; no clear D gene. The germline V and J ends were trimmed by 4 bases and 3 bases, with 12 bases remaining between them. The germline V gene has CDR1 MNHEY and CDR2 SVGAGI. This CDR3 comprises 14 residues.

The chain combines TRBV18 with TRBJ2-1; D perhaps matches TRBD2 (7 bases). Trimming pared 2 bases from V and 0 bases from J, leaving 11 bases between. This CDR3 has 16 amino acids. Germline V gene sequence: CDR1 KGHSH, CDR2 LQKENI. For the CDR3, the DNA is TGTGCCAGCTCACCATGGGAGGGGGGCTCCTACAATGAGCAGTTCTTC. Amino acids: CASSPWEGGSYNEQFF.

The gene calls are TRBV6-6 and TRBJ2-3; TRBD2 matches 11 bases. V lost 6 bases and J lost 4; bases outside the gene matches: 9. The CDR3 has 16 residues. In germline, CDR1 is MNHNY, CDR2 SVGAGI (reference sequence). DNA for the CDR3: TGTGCCAGCAGATTACTAGCGGGAGTAAGCCCAGATACGCAGTATTTT. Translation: CASRLLAGVSPDTQYF.